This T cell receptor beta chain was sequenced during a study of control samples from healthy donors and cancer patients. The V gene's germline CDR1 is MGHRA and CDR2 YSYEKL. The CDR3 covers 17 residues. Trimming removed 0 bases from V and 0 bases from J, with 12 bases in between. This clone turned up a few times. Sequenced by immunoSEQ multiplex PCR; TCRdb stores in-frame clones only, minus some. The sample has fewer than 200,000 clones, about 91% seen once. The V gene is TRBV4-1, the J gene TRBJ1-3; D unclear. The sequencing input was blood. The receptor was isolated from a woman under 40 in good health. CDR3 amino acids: CASSQDFGRSSGNTIYF. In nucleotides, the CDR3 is TGCGCCAGCAGCCAAGATTTTGGCAGGAGCTCTGGAAACACCATATATTTT.